This record looks at one T cell receptor beta chain sequence and its context. Its specificity is unknown. This table comes from immunoSEQ multiplex PCR, and its TCRdb copy is limited to in-frame clones, with some not included. The sample has tens of thousands of clones, 85% seen once. These data originate in a study of T cells in narcolepsy. Study results and limitations: Reportedly, autoreactive clonotypes were serially detected in patients' blood but not controls'. Same-patient CSF and blood CD4+ T cell clonotypes included HCRT-specific and TRIB2-specific autoreactive ones.

The CDR3 loop spans 16 amino acids. Germline V lookup: CDR1 LGHNA, CDR2 YNFKEQ. V lost 0 bases, J lost 3 bases, and 5 bases stayed unmatched. The sequence was collected from a human donor in good health. The V and J genes are TRBV4-2 and TRBJ2-7; TRBD2 aligns across 10 bases. The sequenced sample was memory (CD45RA-) CD4+ T cells from blood. The CDR3 nucleotides read TGTGCCAGCAGCCAAGATGCGTCTAGCGGGGGCTACGAGCAGTACTTC. Amino acid sequence: CASSQDASSGGYEQYF.